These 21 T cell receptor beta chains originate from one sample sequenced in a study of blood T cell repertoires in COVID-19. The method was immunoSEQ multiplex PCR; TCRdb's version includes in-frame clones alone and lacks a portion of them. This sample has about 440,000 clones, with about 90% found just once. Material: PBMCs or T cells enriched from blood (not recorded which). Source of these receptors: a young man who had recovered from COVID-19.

This chain's CDR3 is CASSATGGREKLFF. The CDR3, as DNA: TGTGCCAGCAGCGCAACAGGGGGCCGGGAAAAACTGTTTTTT. The V and J genes are TRBV9 and TRBJ1-4; 9 nucleotides line up with TRBD1. With 3 bases clipped from V and 8 bases from J, the junction kept 5 bases outside the gene matches. CDR1 and CDR2 (germline): SGDLS, YYNGEE. The CDR3 spans 14 residues.

CDR3: CASEPLGQGPEAFF. CDR3 bases: TGTGCCAGTGAACCCCTGGGGCAGGGGCCTGAAGCTTTCTTT. The chain links TRBV16 to TRBJ1-1; D might be TRBD1 (6 bases). There are 14 residues in the CDR3. With 9 bases removed from V and 6 bases from J, the gap between germline ends came to 20 bases. Germline V CDR1 and CDR2: KGHSY, FQNENV.

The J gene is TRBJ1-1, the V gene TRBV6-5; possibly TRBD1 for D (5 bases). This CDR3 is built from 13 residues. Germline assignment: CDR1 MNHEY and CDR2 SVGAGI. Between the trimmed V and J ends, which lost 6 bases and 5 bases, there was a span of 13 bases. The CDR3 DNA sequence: TGTGCCAGCAGCTCTCAGGGTGGAACTGAAGCTTTCTTT. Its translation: CASSSQGGTEAFF.

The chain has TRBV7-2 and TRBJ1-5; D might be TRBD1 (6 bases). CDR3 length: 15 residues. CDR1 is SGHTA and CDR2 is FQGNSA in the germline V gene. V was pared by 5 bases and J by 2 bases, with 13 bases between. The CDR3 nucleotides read TGTGCCAGCAGCCTCGCAGGGGTGGGCAATCAGCCCCAGCATTTT. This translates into CASSLAGVGNQPQHF.

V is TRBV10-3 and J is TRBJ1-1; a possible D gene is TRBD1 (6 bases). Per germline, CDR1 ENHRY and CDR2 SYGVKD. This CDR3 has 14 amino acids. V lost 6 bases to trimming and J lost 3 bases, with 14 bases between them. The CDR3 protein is CAIRDTGSDTEAFF. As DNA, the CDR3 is TGTGCCATCAGGGACACAGGGTCGGACACTGAAGCTTTCTTT.

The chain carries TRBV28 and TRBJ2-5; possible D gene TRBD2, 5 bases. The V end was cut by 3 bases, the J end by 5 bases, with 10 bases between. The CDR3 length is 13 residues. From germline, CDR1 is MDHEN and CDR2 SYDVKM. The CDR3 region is CASSLGVEETQYF. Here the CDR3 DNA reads TGTGCCAGCAGTTTGGGAGTGGAGGAGACCCAGTACTTC.

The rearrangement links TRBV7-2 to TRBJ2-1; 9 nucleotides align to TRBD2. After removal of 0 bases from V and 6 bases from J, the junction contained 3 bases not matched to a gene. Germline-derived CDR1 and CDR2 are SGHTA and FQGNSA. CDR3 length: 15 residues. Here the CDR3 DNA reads TGTGCCAGCAGCTTAGCTAGCGGGAGTTTCAATGAGCAGTTCTTC. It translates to CASSLASGSFNEQFF.

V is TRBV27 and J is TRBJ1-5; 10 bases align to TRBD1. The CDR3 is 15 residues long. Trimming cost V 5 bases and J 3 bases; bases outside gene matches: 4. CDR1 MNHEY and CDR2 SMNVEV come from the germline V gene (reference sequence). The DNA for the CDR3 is TGTGCCAGCAGTAGGGACAGGGGTAACAATCAGCCCCAGCATTTT. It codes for CASSRDRGNNQPQHF.

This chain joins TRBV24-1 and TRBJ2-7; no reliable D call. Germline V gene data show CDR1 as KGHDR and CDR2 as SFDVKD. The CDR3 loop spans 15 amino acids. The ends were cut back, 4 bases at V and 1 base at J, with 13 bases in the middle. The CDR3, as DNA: TGTGCCACCAGTGACCCAACTGCGGCTTCCTACGAGCAGTACTTC. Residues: CATSDPTAASYEQYF.

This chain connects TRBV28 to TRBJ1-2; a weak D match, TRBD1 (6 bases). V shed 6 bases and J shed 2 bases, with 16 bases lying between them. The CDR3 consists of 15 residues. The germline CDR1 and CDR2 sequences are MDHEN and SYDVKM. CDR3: CASSSPGTTNYGYTF. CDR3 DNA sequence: TGTGCCAGCAGCTCACCCGGGACAACCAACTATGGCTACACCTTC.

CDR3 in DNA: TGTGCCAGCGGACGCAGGGGTCGAGCTTTCTTT. Amino acid sequence: CASGRRGRAFF. The gene calls are TRBV27 and TRBJ1-1, with a possible D match to TRBD1 (6 bases). Germline assignment: CDR1 MNHEY and CDR2 SMNVEV (reference sequence). This CDR3 comprises 11 residues. The V end was cut by 8 bases, the J end by 10 bases, with 14 bases between.

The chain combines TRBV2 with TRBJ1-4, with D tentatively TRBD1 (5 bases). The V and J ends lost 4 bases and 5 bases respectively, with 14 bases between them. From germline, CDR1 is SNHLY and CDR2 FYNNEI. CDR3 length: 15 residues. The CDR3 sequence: CASSGLGAPNEKLFF. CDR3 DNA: TGTGCCAGCAGTGGACTTGGGGCTCCCAATGAAAAACTGTTTTTT.

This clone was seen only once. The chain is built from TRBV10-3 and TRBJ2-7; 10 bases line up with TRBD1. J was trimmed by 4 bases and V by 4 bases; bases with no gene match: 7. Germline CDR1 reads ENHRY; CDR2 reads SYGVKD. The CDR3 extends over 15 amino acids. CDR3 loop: CAISGRDRGPYEQYF. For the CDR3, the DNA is TGTGCCATCAGTGGAAGGGACAGGGGCCCTTACGAGCAGTACTTC.

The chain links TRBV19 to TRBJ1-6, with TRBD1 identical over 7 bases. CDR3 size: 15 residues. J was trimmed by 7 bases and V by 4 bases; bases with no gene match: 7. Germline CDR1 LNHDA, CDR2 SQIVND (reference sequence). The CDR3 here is CASSKGQTPNSPLHF. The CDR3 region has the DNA TGTGCCAGTAGTAAGGGACAGACGCCGAATTCACCCCTCCACTTT.

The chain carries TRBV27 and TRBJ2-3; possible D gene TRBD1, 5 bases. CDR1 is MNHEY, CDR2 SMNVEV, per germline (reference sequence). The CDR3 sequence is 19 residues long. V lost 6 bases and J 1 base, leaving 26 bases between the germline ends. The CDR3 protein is CASSPSPFKGPTGTDTQYF. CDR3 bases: TGTGCCAGCAGCCCCAGCCCCTTCAAGGGGCCAACAGGCACAGATACGCAGTATTTT.

CDR3 DNA sequence: TGTGCCAGCAGTGTACTAGCGGGAGGAAAAGGAACGCAGTATTTT. It translates to CASSVLAGGKGTQYF. The chain uses TRBV27 and TRBJ2-3, with TRBD2 matching over 12 bases. Germline values: CDR1 MNHEY, CDR2 SMNVEV (reference sequence). The CDR3 totals 15 residues. V was pared by 5 bases and J by 9 bases, with 9 bases of the junction left unmatched.

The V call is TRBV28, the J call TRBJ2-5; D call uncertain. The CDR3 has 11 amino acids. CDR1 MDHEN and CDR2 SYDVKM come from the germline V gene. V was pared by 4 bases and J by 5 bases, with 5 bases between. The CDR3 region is CASSSGETQYF. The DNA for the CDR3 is TGTGCCAGCAGTTCCGGGGAGACCCAGTACTTC.

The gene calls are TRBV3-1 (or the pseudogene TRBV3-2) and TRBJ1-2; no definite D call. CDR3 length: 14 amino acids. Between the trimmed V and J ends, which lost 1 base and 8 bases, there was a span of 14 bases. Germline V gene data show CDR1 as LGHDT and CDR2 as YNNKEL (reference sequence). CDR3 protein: CASSQGAGPGGYTF. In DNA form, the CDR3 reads TGTGCCAGCAGCCAAGGAGCTGGGCCGGGGGGCTACACCTTC.

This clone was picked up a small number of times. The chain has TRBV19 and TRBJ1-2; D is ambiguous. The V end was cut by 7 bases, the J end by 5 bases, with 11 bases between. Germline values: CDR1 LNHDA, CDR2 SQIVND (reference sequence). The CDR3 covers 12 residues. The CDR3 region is CASKEGNYGYTF. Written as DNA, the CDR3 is TGTGCCAGTAAAGAGGGAAATTATGGCTACACCTTC.

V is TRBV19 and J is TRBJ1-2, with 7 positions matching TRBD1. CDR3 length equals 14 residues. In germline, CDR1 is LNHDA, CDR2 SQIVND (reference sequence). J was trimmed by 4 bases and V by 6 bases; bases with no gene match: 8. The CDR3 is CASRKTGSGYGYTF. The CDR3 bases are TGTGCCAGTAGGAAGACAGGGAGCGGCTATGGCTACACCTTC.

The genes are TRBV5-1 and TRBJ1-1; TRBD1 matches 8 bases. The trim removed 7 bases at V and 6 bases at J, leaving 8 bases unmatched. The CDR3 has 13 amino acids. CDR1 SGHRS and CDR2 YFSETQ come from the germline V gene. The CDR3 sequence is CASRMDRASEAFF. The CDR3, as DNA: TGCGCCAGCCGCATGGACAGGGCGTCTGAAGCTTTCTTT.